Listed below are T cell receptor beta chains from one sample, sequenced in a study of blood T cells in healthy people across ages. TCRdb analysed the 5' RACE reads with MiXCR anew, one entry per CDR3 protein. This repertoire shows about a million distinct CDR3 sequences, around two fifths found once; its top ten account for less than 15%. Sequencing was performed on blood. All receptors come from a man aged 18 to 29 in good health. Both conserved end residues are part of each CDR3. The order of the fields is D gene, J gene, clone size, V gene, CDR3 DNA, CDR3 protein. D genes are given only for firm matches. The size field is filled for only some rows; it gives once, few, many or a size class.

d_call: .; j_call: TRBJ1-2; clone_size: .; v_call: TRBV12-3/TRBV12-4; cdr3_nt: TGTGCCAGCAGTGTTGGATTCCTCGGTGGCTACACCTTC; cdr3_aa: CASSVGFLGGYTF
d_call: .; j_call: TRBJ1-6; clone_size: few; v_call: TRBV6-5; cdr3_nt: TGTGCCAGCAGTTACTCATTCACAGGCAATTCACCCCTCCACTTT; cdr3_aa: CASSYSFTGNSPLHF
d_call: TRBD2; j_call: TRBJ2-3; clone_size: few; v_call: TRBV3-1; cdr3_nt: TGTGCCAGCAGCCAATGGGGGGGGGTGACAGATACGCAGTATTTT; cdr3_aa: CASSQWGGVTDTQYF
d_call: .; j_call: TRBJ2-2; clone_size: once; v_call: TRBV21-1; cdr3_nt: TGTGCCAGCAGCCCGAGGGGGGGCAACACCGGGGAGCTGTTTTTT; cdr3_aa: CASSPRGGNTGELFF
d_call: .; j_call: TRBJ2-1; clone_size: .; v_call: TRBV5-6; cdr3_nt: TGTGCCGGAGGCCGGGACAATTACAATGAGCAGTTCTTC; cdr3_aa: CAGGRDNYNEQFF
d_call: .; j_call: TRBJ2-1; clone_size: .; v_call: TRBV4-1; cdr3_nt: TGCGCCAGCAGCCAAGCCCAGGCCCTCCCCGGCAATGAGCAGTTCTTC; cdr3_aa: CASSQAQALPGNEQFF
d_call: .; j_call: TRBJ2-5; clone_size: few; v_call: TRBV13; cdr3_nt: TGTGCCAGCAGCTTAAAAGGGCTGGAGACCCAGTACTTC; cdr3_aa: CASSLKGLETQYF
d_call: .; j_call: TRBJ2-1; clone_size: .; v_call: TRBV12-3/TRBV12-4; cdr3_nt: TGTGCCGGCAGTTTGTTAGGGGGGTACCAAGGCAATGAGCAGTTCTTC; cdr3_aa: CAGSLLGGYQGNEQFF
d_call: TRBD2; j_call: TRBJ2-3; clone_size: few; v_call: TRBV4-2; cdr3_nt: TGTGCCAGCAGCCAAGATCACGGCGGGGGGACCGGTTTTCGCGACACAGATACGCAGTATTTT; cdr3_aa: CASSQDHGGGTGFRDTDTQYF
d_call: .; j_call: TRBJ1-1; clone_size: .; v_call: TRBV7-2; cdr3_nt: TGTGCCAGCAGCTTCCTTACAGGGCCCCGGACCACTGAAGCTTTCTTT; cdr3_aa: CASSFLTGPRTTEAFF
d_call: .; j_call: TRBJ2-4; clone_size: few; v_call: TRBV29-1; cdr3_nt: TGCAGCGTCCTAGACGGTGGGGGACTAGCCAAAAACATTCAGTACTTC; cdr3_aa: CSVLDGGGLAKNIQYF
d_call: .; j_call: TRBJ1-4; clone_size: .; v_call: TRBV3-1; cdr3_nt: TGTGCCAGCAGCCCGCTGGGACCCTTTAATGAAAAACTGTTTTTT; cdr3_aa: CASSPLGPFNEKLFF
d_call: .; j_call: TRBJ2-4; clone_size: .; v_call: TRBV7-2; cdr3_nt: TGTGCCAGCAGCTTCAAGGACATTCAGTACTTC; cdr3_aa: CASSFKDIQYF
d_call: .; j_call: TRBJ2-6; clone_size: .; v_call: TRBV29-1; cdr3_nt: TGCAGCGTCGAGGGTCGCTCTGGGGCCAACGTCCTGACTTTC; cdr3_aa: CSVEGRSGANVLTF
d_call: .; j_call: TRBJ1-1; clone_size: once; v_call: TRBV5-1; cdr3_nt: TGCGCCAGCAGCCCCCGGAGGAGGGTCGACACTGAAGCTTTCTTT; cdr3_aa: CASSPRRRVDTEAFF
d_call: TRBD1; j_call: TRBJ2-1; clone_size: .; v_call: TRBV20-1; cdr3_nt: TGCAGTGCCCCCGGTGACAGGGGGCGCGAGCAGTTCTTC; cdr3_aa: CSAPGDRGREQFF
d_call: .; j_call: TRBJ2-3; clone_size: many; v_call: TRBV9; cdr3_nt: TGTGCCAGCAGCGTAGGGGCAAGGGATACGCAGTATTTT; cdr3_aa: CASSVGARDTQYF
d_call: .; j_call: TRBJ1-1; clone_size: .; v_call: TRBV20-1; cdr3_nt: TGCAGTGCTAGAGATTGGCAGGGGACCACTGAAGCTTTCTTT; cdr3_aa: CSARDWQGTTEAFF
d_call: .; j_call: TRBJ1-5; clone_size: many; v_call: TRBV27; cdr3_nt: TGTGCCAGCAGTCTTAACAGGGCTGAACAGCCCCAGCATTTT; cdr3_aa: CASSLNRAEQPQHF
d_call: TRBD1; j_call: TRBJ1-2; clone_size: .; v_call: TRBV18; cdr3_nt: TGTGCCAGCTCGCCGAACCGACAGGGCGGCTACACCTTC; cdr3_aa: CASSPNRQGGYTF
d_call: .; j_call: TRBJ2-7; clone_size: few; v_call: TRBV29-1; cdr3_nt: TGCAGCGCCAGGGGAGTCGGGGAGTCATCCTACGAGCAGTACTTC; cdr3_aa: CSARGVGESSYEQYF